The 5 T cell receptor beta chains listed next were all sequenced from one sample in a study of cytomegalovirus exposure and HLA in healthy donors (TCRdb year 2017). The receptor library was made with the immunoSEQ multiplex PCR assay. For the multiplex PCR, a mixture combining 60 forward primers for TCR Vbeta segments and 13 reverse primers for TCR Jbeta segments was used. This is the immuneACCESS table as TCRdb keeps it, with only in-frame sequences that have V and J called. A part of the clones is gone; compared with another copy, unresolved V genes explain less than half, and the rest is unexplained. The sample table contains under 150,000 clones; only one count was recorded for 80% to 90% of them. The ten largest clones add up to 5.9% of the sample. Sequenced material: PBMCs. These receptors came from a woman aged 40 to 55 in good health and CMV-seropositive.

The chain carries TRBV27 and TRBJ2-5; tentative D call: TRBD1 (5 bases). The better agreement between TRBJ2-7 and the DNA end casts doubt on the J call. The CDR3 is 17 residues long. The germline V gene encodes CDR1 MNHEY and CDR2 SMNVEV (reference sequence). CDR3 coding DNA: TGTGCCAGCAGTCCCATCCAAAAAAGAGACAGCACTTACGAGCAGTACTTC. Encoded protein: CASSPIQKRDSTYEQYF.

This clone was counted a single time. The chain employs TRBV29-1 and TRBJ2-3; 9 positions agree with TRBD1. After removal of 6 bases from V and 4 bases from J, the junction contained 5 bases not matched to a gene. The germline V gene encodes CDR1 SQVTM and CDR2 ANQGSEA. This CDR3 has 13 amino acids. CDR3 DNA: TGCAGCGTATCAACAGGGGGCCCAGATACGCAGTATTTT. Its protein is CSVSTGGPDTQYF.

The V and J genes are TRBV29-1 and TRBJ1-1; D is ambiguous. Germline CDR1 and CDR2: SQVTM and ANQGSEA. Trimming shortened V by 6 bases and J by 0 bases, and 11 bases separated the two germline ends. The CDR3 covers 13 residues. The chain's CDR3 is CSVMTRMNTEAFF. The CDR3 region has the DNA TGCAGCGTCATGACAAGGATGAACACTGAAGCTTTCTTT.

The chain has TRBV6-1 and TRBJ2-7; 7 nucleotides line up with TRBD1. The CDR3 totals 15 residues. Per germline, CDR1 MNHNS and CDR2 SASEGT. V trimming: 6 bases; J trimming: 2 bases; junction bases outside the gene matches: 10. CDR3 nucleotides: TGTGCCAGCAGCAACAACAGGGACAGCGCCTACGAGCAGTACTTC. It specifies CASSNNRDSAYEQYF.

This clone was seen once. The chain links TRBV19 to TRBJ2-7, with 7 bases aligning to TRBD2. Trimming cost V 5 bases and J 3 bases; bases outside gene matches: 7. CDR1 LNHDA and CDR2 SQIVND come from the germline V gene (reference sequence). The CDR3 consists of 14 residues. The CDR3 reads CASSLVAGFYEQYF. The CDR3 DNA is TGTGCCAGTAGTCTTGTAGCGGGTTTCTACGAGCAGTACTTC.